Below, 26 T cell receptor beta chains from the same sample are listed, as sequenced in a study of blood T cells in healthy people across ages. Primers used in a second PCR of roughly 7 to 12 cycles were a sample-barcoded 5' primer and a J-beta primer mix. Each CDR3 protein is one row after TCRdb ran MiXCR on the 5' RACE reads. In the table there are about 800,000 distinct CDR3 sequences, 58% of which are singletons. Sequencing was done on a sample of blood. Receptor source: a man in his thirties or forties in good health.

This clonotype was recorded only once. The chain couples TRBV7-6 to TRBJ2-7; TRBD1 matches at 9 bases. Looked up from germline, CDR1 is SGHVS and CDR2 is FNYEAQ. The length of the CDR3 is 17 residues. V shed 5 bases and J 0 bases; nucleotides not matched to a gene: 11. The CDR3 DNA sequence: TGTGCCAGCAGCGACCGGGACAGGGTCGAAACCTCCTACGAGCAGTACTTC. Its translation: CASSDRDRVETSYEQYF.

V gene TRBV6-1 combines with J gene TRBJ1-4, with 10 bases fitting TRBD1. J lost 7 bases, V lost 6 bases, and 5 bases had no gene match. The CDR3 is 14 residues long. Germline CDR1 is MNHNS and CDR2 is SASEGT. The CDR3, as DNA: TGTGCCAGCAGCGACAGGGGGCGCGTTGAAAAACTGTTTTTT. This translates into CASSDRGRVEKLFF.

The chain uses TRBV29-1 and TRBJ2-4; TRBD1 aligns across 7 bases. V shed 7 bases, J shed 6 bases, and the junction held 6 bases outside the gene matches. CDR1 and CDR2 from the germline V gene are SQVTM and ANQGSEA. The CDR3 is 12 amino acids. The chain's CDR3 is CSAKGDRNIQYF. DNA for the CDR3: TGCAGCGCTAAGGGGGACAGAAACATTCAGTACTTC.

The rearrangement joins TRBV20-1 to TRBJ2-1, with a possible D match to TRBD2 (5 bases). The germline V and J ends were trimmed by 5 bases and 6 bases, with 17 bases remaining between them. The V gene's germline CDR1 is DFQATT and CDR2 SNEGSKA (reference sequence). The CDR3 contains 14 residues. The CDR3 loop is CSALWVVGVNEQFF. The CDR3 bases are TGCAGTGCTCTGTGGGTTGTCGGGGTCAATGAGCAGTTCTTC.

The table lists this clonotype with a count of one. This rearrangement joins TRBV4-3 to TRBJ1-4; D not resolved. The V gene lost 0 bases and the J gene lost 5 bases, with 13 bases spanning the gap. Germline V gives CDR1 LGHNA, CDR2 YSLEER. The CDR3 runs to 16 residues. CDR3 sequence (DNA): TGCGCCAGCAGCCAAGACCCGCCGGGTACCAATGAAAAACTGTTTTTT. Translating gives CASSQDPPGTNEKLFF.

The chain uses TRBV20-1 and TRBJ1-4; perhaps TRBD1 as D (6 bases). In germline, CDR1 is DFQATT, CDR2 SNEGSKA (reference sequence). V was shortened by 5 bases and J by 0 bases, with 10 bases between the two germline ends. The CDR3 contains 14 residues. This CDR3 is CSARRQATNEKLFF. Written as DNA, the CDR3 is TGCAGTGCTCGGAGACAGGCAACTAATGAAAAACTGTTTTTT.

This clonotype was seen a few times. This chain joins TRBV4-2 and TRBJ2-7; tentatively, D is TRBD1 or TRBD2 (5 bases each). Trimming took off 4 bases at V and 6 bases at J, with 16 bases between the two ends. CDR1 and CDR2 (germline): LGHNA, YNFKEQ. CDR3 size: 14 residues. The CDR3 loop is CASSPGTGPLEQYF. For the CDR3, the DNA is TGTGCCAGCAGCCCCGGGACGGGCCCCCTCGAGCAGTACTTC.

The chain joins TRBV20-1 to TRBJ2-5, with TRBD2 matching 10 bases. With V trimmed by 4 bases and J by 5 bases, 10 bases remained unmatched. This CDR3 has 15 residues. In germline, CDR1 is DFQATT, CDR2 SNEGSKA (reference sequence). The CDR3 protein is CSAKGQRGGFETQYF. The CDR3 DNA follows: TGCAGTGCTAAGGGGCAGCGGGGGGGATTTGAGACCCAGTACTTC.

The chain recombines TRBV7-2 with TRBJ1-6; D perhaps matches TRBD1 (6 bases). The CDR3 has 16 residues. V was pared by 3 bases and J by 2 bases, with 11 bases between. Germline loops: CDR1 SGHTA, CDR2 FQGNSA. The CDR3 bases are TGTGCCAGCAGCTTTTACAGGGACACCTATAATTCACCCCTCCACTTT. This sequence encodes CASSFYRDTYNSPLHF.

This sequence joins TRBV6-1 and TRBJ2-5; no reliable D call. The germline gives CDR1 MNHNS, CDR2 SASEGT. This CDR3 has 16 amino acids. The V end was cut by 6 bases, the J end by 7 bases, with 24 bases between. CDR3 sequence (DNA): TGTGCCAGCAGGGCCCTTGCAACCGGCGCCCCAGGGACCCAGTACTTC. As protein: CASRALATGAPGTQYF.

The chain uses TRBV20-1 and TRBJ2-4, with D possibly being TRBD1 (5 bases). V shed 6 bases and J shed 3 bases, with 15 bases lying between them. Germline values: CDR1 DFQATT, CDR2 SNEGSKA (reference sequence). The CDR3 is 14 residues long. The CDR3 spells CSAKSTEIKNIQYF. CDR3 coding DNA: TGCAGTGCCAAATCGACAGAGATCAAAAACATTCAGTACTTC.

The chain is built from TRBV10-3 and TRBJ2-1; TRBD1 is a possible D gene (8 bases). CDR3 length equals 14 residues. From germline, CDR1 is ENHRY and CDR2 SYGVKD. Between the trimmed V and J ends, which lost 3 bases and 5 bases, there was a span of 11 bases. Written as DNA, the CDR3 is TGTGCCATCAGTGATACAGGGGGGGACAATGAGCAGTTCTTC. Its translation: CAISDTGGDNEQFF.

This rearrangement joins TRBV20-1 to TRBJ1-1; perhaps TRBD1 as D (6 bases). The CDR3 has 11 amino acids. Deletions cut 7 bases from V and 4 bases from J, with 10 bases between. Per germline, CDR1 DFQATT and CDR2 SNEGSKA (reference sequence). DNA of the CDR3: TGCAGTGGGGGGGCCGGCACTGAAGCTTTCTTT. Its translation: CSGGAGTEAFF.

The sample holds a few counts of this clonotype. This rearrangement joins TRBV20-1 to TRBJ2-5, with TRBD1 as a possible D gene (5 bases). CDR1 and CDR2 (germline): DFQATT, SNEGSKA (reference sequence). There are 15 residues in the CDR3. The germline V and J ends were trimmed by 5 bases and 7 bases, with 23 bases remaining between them. CDR3 bases: TGCAGTGCTGACCCAAGAGAACGGCCTAGGGGGACCCAGTACTTC. It specifies CSADPRERPRGTQYF.

The chain joins TRBV7-2 to TRBJ2-3, with 9 bases identical to TRBD1. The CDR3 loop spans 14 amino acids. Per the germline V gene, CDR1 is SGHTA and CDR2 is FQGNSA. With V trimmed by 5 bases and J by 4 bases, 4 bases remained unmatched. For the CDR3, the DNA is TGTGCCAGCAGCGACGGGACAGGGCCAGATACGCAGTATTTT. Its translation: CASSDGTGPDTQYF.

This clonotype was observed a few times. The V gene is TRBV15, the J gene TRBJ2-1; 7 nucleotides align to TRBD1. CDR1 and CDR2 from the germline V gene are LNHNV and YYDKDF (reference sequence). CDR3 length: 14 residues. With V trimmed by 2 bases and J by 9 bases, 7 bases remained unmatched. DNA of the CDR3: TGTGCCACCAGCAGATCACTAGGGACAGTTGAGCAGTTCTTC. Translated, it gives CATSRSLGTVEQFF.

The genes are TRBV7-6 and TRBJ1-1; no reliable D call. The germline V gene encodes CDR1 SGHVS and CDR2 FNYEAQ. Deletions cut 3 bases from V and 4 bases from J, with 12 bases between. The CDR3 loop spans 14 amino acids. The CDR3 nucleotides are TGTGCCAGCAGCTTCGCGACTACGGGCACTGAAGCTTTCTTT. Translating it yields CASSFATTGTEAFF.

V and J are TRBV20-1 and TRBJ2-5, with D possibly being TRBD2 (6 bases). The CDR3 runs to 11 residues. Germline CDR1 and CDR2: DFQATT and SNEGSKA (reference sequence). V was trimmed by 4 bases and J by 11 bases, leaving 14 bases between them. CDR3 nucleotides: TGCAGTGCTACCCCCTCGGAGGGGCAGTACTTC. It translates to CSATPSEGQYF.

This chain connects TRBV9 to TRBJ1-1, with no clear D. The germline gives CDR1 SGDLS, CDR2 YYNGEE. The CDR3 is 13 residues long. The V gene lost 9 bases and the J gene lost 2 bases, with 14 bases spanning the gap. Written as DNA, the CDR3 is TGTGCCACCCCCTCCCAAGGAAACACTGAAGCTTTCTTT. It codes for CATPSQGNTEAFF. Full variable domain (rest looked up from reference TRBV9 and TRBJ1-1): DSGVTQTPKHLITATGQRVTLRCSPRSGDLSVYWYQQSLDQGLQFLIQYYNGEERAKGNILERFSAQQFPDLHSELNLSSLELGDSALYFCATPSQGNTEAFFGQGTRLTVV.

The CDR3 loop is CASSKSGGNQPQHF. CDR3 sequence (DNA): TGTGCCAGCAGTAAATCCGGGGGCAATCAGCCCCAGCATTTT. The chain has TRBV9 and TRBJ1-5; D not resolved. CDR1 and CDR2 from the germline V gene are SGDLS and YYNGEE. The V and J ends lost 5 bases and 2 bases respectively, with 11 bases between them. The CDR3 has 14 residues.

The rearrangement uses TRBV7-8 and TRBJ1-6; tentative D call: TRBD1 (6 bases). V lost 2 bases, J lost 1 base, and 9 bases lay in between. Germline CDR1 is SGHVS and CDR2 is FQNEAQ. The CDR3 totals 16 residues. CDR3 DNA sequence: TGTGCCAGCAGCTTAACGGGACAATCCTATAATTCACCCCTCCACTTT. Its protein is CASSLTGQSYNSPLHF.

The CDR3 nucleotides read TGCAGTGCTAGGTCAGCGGGAGGAAGCTACACCTTC. It translates to CSARSAGGSYTF. The chain uses TRBV20-1 and TRBJ1-2; D call uncertain. Germline V gives CDR1 DFQATT, CDR2 SNEGSKA (reference sequence). V was shortened by 3 bases and J by 9 bases, with 14 bases between the two germline ends. The CDR3 is 12 amino acids.

The chain employs TRBV3-1 and TRBJ2-1; the match to TRBD2 covers 8 bases. Unmatched junction bases numbered 2, after V lost 1 base and J lost 6 bases. CDR3 length: 14 residues. Germline V gene sequence: CDR1 LGHDT, CDR2 YNNKEL (reference sequence). CDR3 coding DNA: TGTGCCAGCAGCCAAGTCAGCGGGGGCAATGAGCAGTTCTTC. This codes for CASSQVSGGNEQFF.

The chain uses TRBV27 and TRBJ1-1, with D unclear. The CDR3 length is 15 residues. Germline loops: CDR1 MNHEY, CDR2 SMNVEV (reference sequence). Trimming took 3 bases from V and 4 from J, leaving 15 bases between them. CDR3 loop: CASSFNGGLSTEAFF. For the CDR3, the DNA is TGTGCCAGCAGTTTCAACGGCGGGTTGAGCACTGAAGCTTTCTTT.

The V and J genes are TRBV3-1 and TRBJ1-4; D call uncertain. This CDR3 is built from 16 residues. Germline V gives CDR1 LGHDT, CDR2 YNNKEL (reference sequence). V was pared by 0 bases and J by 4 bases, with 12 bases between. The CDR3 DNA reads TGTGCCAGCAGCCAAGAATCCGGGCCGATTAATGAAAAACTGTTTTTT. It codes for CASSQESGPINEKLFF. The full variable domain, completed using reference TRBV3-1 and TRBJ1-4, is DTAVSQTPKYLVTQMGNDKSIKCEQNLGHDTMYWYKQDSKKFLKIMFSYNNKELIINETVPNRFSPKSPDKAHLNLHINSLELGDSAVYFCASSQESGPINEKLFFGSGTQLSVL.

V and J are TRBV20-1 and TRBJ2-1; D possibly corresponds to TRBD2 (6 bases). Deletions cut 0 bases from V and 6 bases from J, with 12 bases between. Per germline, CDR1 DFQATT and CDR2 SNEGSKA (reference sequence). This CDR3 contains 14 residues. Written as DNA, the CDR3 is TGCAGTGCTAGAGATTGGGGGGACTTCAATGAGCAGTTCTTC. Translated: CSARDWGDFNEQFF.